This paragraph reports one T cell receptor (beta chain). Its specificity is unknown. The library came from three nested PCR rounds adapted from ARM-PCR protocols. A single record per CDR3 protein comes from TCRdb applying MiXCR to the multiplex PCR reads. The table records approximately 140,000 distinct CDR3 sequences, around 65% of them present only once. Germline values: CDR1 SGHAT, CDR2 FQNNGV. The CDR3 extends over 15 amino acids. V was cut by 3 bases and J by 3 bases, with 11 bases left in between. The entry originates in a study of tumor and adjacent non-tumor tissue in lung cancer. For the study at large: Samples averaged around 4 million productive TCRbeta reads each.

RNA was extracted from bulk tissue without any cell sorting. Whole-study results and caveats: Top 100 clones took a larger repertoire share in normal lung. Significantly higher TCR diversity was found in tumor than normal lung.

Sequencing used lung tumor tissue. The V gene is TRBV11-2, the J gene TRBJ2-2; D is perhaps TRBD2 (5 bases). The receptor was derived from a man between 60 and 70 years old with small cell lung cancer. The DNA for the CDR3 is TGTGCCAGCAGCTTCAGTAGCGCGGACACCGGGGAGCTGTTTTTT. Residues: CASSFSSADTGELFF.